This T cell receptor (beta chain) was identified during a study of Graves' ophthalmopathy and Graves' hyperthyroidism. CDR3 regions of TCR beta were amplified from RNA transcripts. HTBI primers primed a first-round RT-PCR, and a second-round multiplex PCR followed. TCRdb independently ran MiXCR on the multiplex PCR reads; one entry per CDR3 protein. This table has hundreds of thousands of distinct CDR3 sequences, over 20% appearing once. The CDR3 runs to 15 residues. The V end lost 5 bases, the J end lost 0 bases, and 13 bases lay between the germline ends. The germline V gene encodes CDR1 SGHTA and CDR2 FQGTGA.

The sequenced material came from peripheral blood. The chain joins TRBV7-3 to TRBJ1-1, with TRBD1 as a possible D gene (5 bases). The source is a woman under 30 with stable Graves' hyperthyroidism. Some clones in this sample may be carry-over from other donors' samples. The CDR3: CASSPVGPMNTEAFF. In DNA, the CDR3 is TGTGCCAGCAGCCCCGTGGGACCCATGAACACTGAAGCTTTCTTT.